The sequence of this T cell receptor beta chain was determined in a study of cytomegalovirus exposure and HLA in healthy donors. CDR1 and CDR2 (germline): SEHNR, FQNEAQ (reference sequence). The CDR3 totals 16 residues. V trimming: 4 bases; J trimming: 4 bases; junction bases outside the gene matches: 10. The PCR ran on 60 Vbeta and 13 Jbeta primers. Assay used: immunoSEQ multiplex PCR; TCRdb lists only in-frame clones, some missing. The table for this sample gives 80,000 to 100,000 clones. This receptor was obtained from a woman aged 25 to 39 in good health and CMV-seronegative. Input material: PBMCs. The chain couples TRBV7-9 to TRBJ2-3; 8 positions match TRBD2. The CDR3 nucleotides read TGTGCCAGCAGCTCAACGACTAGCGCCGGTCCAGATACGCAGTATTTT. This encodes CASSSTTSAGPDTQYF.